This TCR beta chain originates from a study of T cells in localized non-small cell lung cancer. V was trimmed by 5 bases and J by 2 bases, leaving 11 bases between them. The CDR3 loop spans 14 amino acids. The germline CDR1 and CDR2 sequences are SGHVS and FQNEAQ. The assay was immunoSEQ multiplex PCR, and TCRdb's table has in-frame clones only and misses some. The sample has approximately 22,000 clones, 70% to 90% seen once. This clone was seen only once. The origin of this receptor is an older male donor with stage I squamous cell lung carcinoma. The rearrangement joins TRBV7-8 to TRBJ2-3; D not certain. The input for sequencing was peripheral blood, taken before any cancer treatment. The CDR3 DNA follows: TGTGCCAGCAGCGCAAGATCAGTCACAGATACGCAGTATTTT. It yields the protein CASSARSVTDTQYF.